The sequence of this T cell receptor (beta chain) was determined in a study of post-analysis software for immune sequencing data. Background on the study: Disease courses included relapsing-remitting, secondary progressive and progressive-relapsing multiple sclerosis. Findings of the study overall: Controls' normalized Chao1 diversity significantly exceeded that of multiple sclerosis patients. Same-batch preparations were strongly co-clustered by F measure. About five TRBV segments occurring more often in patients than controls included TRBV5-6, TRBV5-1 and TRBV20-1.

Unique molecular identifiers were built into the TCR beta cDNA libraries. When about 1 to 11 million T cells were used, they gave about 490,000 cDNA molecules. TCRdb ran MiXCR on the PCR reads and lists one entry per CDR3 protein. The table includes 820,000 or so distinct CDR3 sequences, 53% detected once. The CDR3 loop spans 14 amino acids. Germline V gene data show CDR1 as ENHRY and CDR2 as SYGVKD. The J segment lost 6 bases and the V segment lost 4 bases, leaving 6 bases of the junction unmatched. Remarks on this clonotype: Its target is unknown.

This receptor was identified in a girl aged 10-17 years with multiple sclerosis. V and J are TRBV10-3 and TRBJ2-7; 10 bases map to TRBD1. The sequenced sample consisted of blood. CDR3 in DNA: TGTGCCATCAGTGGGGGACAGGGGAGGGCCGAGCAGTACTTC. Encoded protein: CAISGGQGRAEQYF.